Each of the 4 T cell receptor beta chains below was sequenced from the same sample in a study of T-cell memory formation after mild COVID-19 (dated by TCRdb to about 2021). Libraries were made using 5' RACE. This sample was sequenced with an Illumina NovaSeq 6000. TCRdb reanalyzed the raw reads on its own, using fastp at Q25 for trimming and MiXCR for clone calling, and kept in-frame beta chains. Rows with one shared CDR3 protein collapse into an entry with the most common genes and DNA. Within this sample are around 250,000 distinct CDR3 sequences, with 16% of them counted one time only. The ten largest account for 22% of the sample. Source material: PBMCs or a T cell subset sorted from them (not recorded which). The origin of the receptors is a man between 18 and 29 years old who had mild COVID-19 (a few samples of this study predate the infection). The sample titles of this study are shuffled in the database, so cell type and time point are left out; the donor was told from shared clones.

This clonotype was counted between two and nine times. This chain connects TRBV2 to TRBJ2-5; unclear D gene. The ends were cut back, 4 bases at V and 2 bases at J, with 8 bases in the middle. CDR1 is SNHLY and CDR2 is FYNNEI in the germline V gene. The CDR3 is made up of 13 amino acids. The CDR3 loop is CASSASRQETQYF. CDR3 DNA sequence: TGTGCCAGCAGTGCTAGTCGGCAAGAGACCCAGTACTTC.

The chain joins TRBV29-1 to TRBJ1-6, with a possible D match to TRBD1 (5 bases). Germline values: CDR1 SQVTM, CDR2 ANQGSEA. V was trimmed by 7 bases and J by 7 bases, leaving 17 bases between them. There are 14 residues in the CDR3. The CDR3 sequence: CSAQIGARNSPLHF. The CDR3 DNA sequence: TGCAGCGCGCAAATTGGGGCCCGGAATTCACCCCTCCACTTT.

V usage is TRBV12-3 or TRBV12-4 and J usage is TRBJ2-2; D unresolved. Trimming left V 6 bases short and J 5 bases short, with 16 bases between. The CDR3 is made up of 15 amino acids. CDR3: CASSPQFTTTGELFF. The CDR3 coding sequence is TGTGCCAGCAGCCCACAATTTACAACGACCGGGGAGCTGTTTTTT.

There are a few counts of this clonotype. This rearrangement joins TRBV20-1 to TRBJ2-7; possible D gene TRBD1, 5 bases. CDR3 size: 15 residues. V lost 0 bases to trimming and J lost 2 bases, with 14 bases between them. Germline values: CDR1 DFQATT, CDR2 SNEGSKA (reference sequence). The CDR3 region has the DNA TGCAGTGCTAGAGACCCCAGGGTTCTAGCCTACGAGCAGTACTTC. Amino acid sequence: CSARDPRVLAYEQYF.